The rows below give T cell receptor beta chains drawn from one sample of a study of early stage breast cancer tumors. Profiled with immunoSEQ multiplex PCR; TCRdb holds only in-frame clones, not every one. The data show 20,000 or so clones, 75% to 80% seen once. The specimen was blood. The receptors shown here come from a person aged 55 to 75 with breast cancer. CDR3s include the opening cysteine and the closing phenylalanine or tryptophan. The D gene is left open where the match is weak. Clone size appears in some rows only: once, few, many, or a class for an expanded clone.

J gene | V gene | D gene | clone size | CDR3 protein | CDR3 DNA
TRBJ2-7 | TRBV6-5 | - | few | CASSYVGGGQYF | TGTGCCAGCAGTTACGTGGGGGGTGGGCAGTACTTC
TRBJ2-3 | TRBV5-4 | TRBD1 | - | CASSLAPGQGTDTQYF | TGTGCCAGCAGCTTGGCACCGGGACAGGGGACAGATACGCAGTATTTT
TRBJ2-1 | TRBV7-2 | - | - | CASSFYGAYNEQFF | TGTGCCAGCAGCTTCTACGGGGCCTACAATGAGCAGTTCTTC
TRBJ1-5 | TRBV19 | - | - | CASSIWGNQPQHF | TGTGCCAGTAGTATATGGGGCAATCAGCCCCAGCATTTT
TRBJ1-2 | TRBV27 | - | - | CASSLSAFYGYTF | TGTGCCAGCAGTTTATCGGCTTTCTATGGCTACACCTTC
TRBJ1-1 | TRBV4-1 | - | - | CASSQVGQPAGQAFF | TGCGCCAGCAGCCAAGTAGGACAGCCGGCAGGGCAAGCTTTCTTT
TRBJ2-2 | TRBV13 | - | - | CASSLGGGPLGGELFF | TGTGCCAGCAGTCTAGGGGGAGGGCCATTAGGCGGGGAGCTGTTTTTT
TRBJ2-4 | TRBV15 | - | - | CATSRDIGKNIQYF | TGTGCCACCAGCAGAGATATTGGCAAAAACATTCAGTACTTC
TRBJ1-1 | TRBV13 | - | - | CASSRDEAFF | TGTGCCAGCAGCAGAGATGAAGCTTTCTTT
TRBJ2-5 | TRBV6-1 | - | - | CASSVGGDSRTQYF | TGTGCCAGCAGTGTCGGGGGAGACTCACGGACCCAGTACTTC
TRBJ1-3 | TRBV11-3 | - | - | CASAQSGSGNTIYF | TGTGCCAGCGCACAGTCCGGGTCTGGAAACACCATATATTTT
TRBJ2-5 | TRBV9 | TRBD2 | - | CASSGRGAKETQYF | TGTGCCAGCAGCGGGCGGGGGGCTAAAGAGACCCAGTACTTC
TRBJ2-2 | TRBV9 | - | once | CASSVVPGANTGELFF | TGTGCCAGCAGCGTAGTTCCCGGTGCGAACACCGGGGAGCTGTTTTTT
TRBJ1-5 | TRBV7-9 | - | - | CASSLGGFNQPQHF | TGTGCCAGCAGCTTAGGGGGCTTCAATCAGCCCCAGCATTTT
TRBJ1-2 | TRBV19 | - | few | CASSRGGGYTF | TGTGCCAGTAGTCGTGGCGGAGGCTACACCTTC
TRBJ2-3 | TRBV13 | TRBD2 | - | CASSFTPAGLTDTQYF | TGTGCCAGCAGCTTCACCCCAGCGGGGCTCACAGATACGCAGTATTTT
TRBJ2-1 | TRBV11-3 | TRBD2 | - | CASSLDKLAGVGNEQFF | TGTGCCAGCAGCTTAGATAAGCTAGCGGGAGTGGGAAATGAGCAGTTCTTC
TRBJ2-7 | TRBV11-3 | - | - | CASSEISDRLTYEQYF | TGTGCCAGCAGCGAAATATCGGACCGCCTAACCTACGAGCAGTACTTC
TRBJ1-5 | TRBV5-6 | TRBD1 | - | CASSRTGGGNQPQHF | TGTGCCAGCAGCCGGACAGGGGGCGGCAATCAGCCCCAGCATTTT
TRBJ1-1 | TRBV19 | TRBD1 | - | CASSIRGQGDTEAFF | TGTGCCAGTAGTATTAGGGGACAGGGAGACACTGAAGCTTTCTTT
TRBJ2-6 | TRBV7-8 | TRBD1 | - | CASSVGDSSGANVLTF | TGTGCCAGCAGCGTAGGGGACAGCTCTGGGGCCAACGTCCTGACTTTC
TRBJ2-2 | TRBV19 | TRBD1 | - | CASRGTGVAGELFF | TGTGCCAGTAGAGGGACAGGGGTTGCCGGGGAGCTGTTTTTT
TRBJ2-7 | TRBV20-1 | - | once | CSALGTDGQYF | TGCAGTGCCCTGGGTACTGACGGGCAGTACTTC
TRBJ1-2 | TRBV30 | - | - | CAWSVFYGYTF | TGTGCCTGGAGTGTTTTCTATGGCTACACCTTC
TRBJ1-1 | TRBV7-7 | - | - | CASTHPGWRGGNTEAFF | TGTGCTAGCACCCACCCCGGTTGGCGCGGGGGGAACACTGAAGCTTTCTTT
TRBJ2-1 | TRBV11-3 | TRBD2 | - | CASSRGLVHNEQFF | TGTGCCAGCAGCCGCGGACTAGTTCACAATGAGCAGTTCTTC
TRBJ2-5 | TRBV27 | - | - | CASSRTAEETQYF | TGTGCCAGCAGTCGGACTGCCGAAGAGACCCAGTACTTC
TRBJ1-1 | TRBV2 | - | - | CASSEAGANTEAFF | TGTGCCAGCAGTGAAGCCGGAGCGAACACTGAAGCTTTCTTT
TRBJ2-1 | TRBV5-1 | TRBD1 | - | CASRGTGLHNEQFF | TGCGCCAGCAGGGGGACAGGGCTTCACAATGAGCAGTTCTTC
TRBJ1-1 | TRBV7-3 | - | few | CASSPGRDHEAFF | TGTGCCAGCAGCCCTGGAAGAGACCATGAAGCTTTCTTT
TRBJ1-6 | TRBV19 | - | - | CATNLRRGYNSPLHF | TGTGCCACAAACCTCAGACGGGGCTATAATTCACCCCTCCACTTT
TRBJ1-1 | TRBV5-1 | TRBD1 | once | CASTKFQGERNTEAFF | TGCGCCAGCACGAAATTCCAGGGGGAAAGGAACACTGAAGCTTTCTTT
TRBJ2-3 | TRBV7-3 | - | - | CASSHLGHRDTQYF | TGTGCCAGCAGCCACTTGGGACACAGGGATACGCAGTATTTT
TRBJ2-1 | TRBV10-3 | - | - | CAISESEAGTSYNEQFF | TGTGCCATCAGTGAGTCGGAGGCGGGGACCTCCTACAATGAGCAGTTCTTC
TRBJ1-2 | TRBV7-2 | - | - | CASSPGTRLYGYTF | TGTGCCAGCAGCCCCGGGACACGGCTTTATGGCTACACCTTC
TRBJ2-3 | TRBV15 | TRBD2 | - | CATREGTSTDTQYF | TGTGCCACCCGGGAGGGGACTAGCACAGATACGCAGTATTTT
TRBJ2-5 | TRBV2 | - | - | CASSKIQIRETQYF | TGTGCCAGCAGCAAAATACAGATCCGGGAGACCCAGTACTTC
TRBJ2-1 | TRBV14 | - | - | CASSQDRISQQFF | TGTGCCAGCAGCCAAGATCGAATTTCCCAGCAGTTCTTC
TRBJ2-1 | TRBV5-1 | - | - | CASSLAQGNEQFF | TGCGCCAGCAGCTTGGCCCAGGGTAATGAGCAGTTCTTC
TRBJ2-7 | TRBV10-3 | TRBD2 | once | CAISDTGLAGGPTYEQYF | TGTGCCATCAGTGATACAGGACTAGCGGGAGGGCCCACGTACGAGCAGTACTTC
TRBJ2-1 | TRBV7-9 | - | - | CASSLLDSKFF | TGTGCCAGCAGCTTACTGGACAGCAAGTTCTTC
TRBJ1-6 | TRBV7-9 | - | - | CASSLSANSPLHF | TGTGCCAGCAGCTTATCAGCAAATTCACCCCTCCACTTT
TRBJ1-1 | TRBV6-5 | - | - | CASRTAGAGGIEAFF | TGTGCCAGCAGGACCGCAGGGGCGGGGGGTATTGAAGCTTTCTTT
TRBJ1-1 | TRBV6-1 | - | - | CASSEGKNMNTEAFF | TGTGCCAGCAGTGAAGGGAAAAACATGAACACTGAAGCTTTCTTT
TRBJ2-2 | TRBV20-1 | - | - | CSATKGGELFF | TGCAGTGCAACTAAGGGCGGGGAGCTGTTTTTT
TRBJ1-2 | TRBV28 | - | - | CASSTMAGQQGQGYTF | TGTGCCAGCAGTACTATGGCCGGACAACAGGGTCAAGGCTACACCTTC
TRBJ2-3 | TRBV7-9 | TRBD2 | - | CAGAGTTSTTDTQYF | TGTGCCGGGGCAGGGACTACCTCAACCACAGATACGCAGTATTTT
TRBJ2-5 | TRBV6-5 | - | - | CASRPSLAHQETQYF | TGTGCCAGCAGACCCTCGCTAGCGCACCAAGAGACCCAGTACTTC
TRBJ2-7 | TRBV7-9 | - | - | CASSTVGGRYEQYF | TGTGCCAGCAGCACCGTCGGGGGCCGCTACGAGCAGTACTTC
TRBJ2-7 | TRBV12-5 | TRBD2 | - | CASGLVPLAGVVYEQYF | TGTGCTAGTGGTTTGGTACCCCTAGCGGGAGTTGTGTACGAGCAGTACTTC
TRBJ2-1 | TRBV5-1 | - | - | CASSLESQGYNEQFF | TGCGCCAGCAGCTTGGAATCGCAGGGATACAATGAGCAGTTCTTC
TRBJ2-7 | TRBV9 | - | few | CASSPSQGRSYEQYF | TGTGCCAGCAGCCCCAGTCAGGGGCGATCCTACGAGCAGTACTTC
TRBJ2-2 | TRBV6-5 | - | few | CASTQARPNTGELFF | TGTGCCAGCACCCAAGCCAGACCGAACACCGGGGAGCTGTTTTTT
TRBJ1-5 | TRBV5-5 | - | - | CASSLGQRNQPQHF | TGTGCCAGCAGCTTAGGACAGCGCAATCAGCCCCAGCATTTT
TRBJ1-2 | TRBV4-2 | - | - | CASSQDRDGNYGYTF | TGTGCCAGCAGCCAAGATCGAGACGGGAACTATGGCTACACCTTC
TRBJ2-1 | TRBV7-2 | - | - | CASSPPFSTHNEQFF | TGTGCCAGCAGCCCCCCATTTAGCACCCACAATGAGCAGTTCTTC
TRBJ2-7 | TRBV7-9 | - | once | CASSSSTGGYEQYF | TGTGCCAGCAGCTCTAGCACCGGCGGCTACGAGCAGTACTTC
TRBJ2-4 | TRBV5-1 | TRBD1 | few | CASSSTGTGSIQYF | TGCGCCAGCAGCTCTACCGGGACAGGCAGCATTCAGTACTTC